The rows below give T cell receptor beta chains drawn from one sample of a study of molecular identifiers for immune sequencing clone quantification. TCRdb ran MiXCR on the PCR reads and lists one entry per CDR3 protein. The table shows over 600,000 distinct CDR3 sequences, with just under 20% occurring only once. Sequences were obtained from naive CD8+ T cells from blood, with Jurkat cell RNA spiked in. The source of these receptors is a human donor in good health. Some libraries in this study had Jurkat cell RNA spiked in. The CDR3 runs from the conserved cysteine through the conserved F or W. The order of the fields is D gene, V gene, J gene, clone size, CDR3 DNA, CDR3 protein. The D gene is left open where the match is weak. Where a row states a size, it is once, few, many or the class of an expanded clone; other rows omit it.

-	TRBV10-3	TRBJ1-1	few	TGTGCCATCAGTGAGTTGGGGGGAATGAACACTGAAGCTTTCTTT	CAISELGGMNTEAFF
-	TRBV12-3/TRBV12-4	TRBJ2-1	many	TGTGCCAGCAGTTTAGGGCAGGTGGGTGATGAGCAGTTCTTC	CASSLGQVGDEQFF
TRBD2	TRBV5-4	TRBJ2-7	many	TGTGCCAGCAGCCTTCTAGCGGGGGACCTCTACGAGCAGTACTTC	CASSLLAGDLYEQYF
TRBD1	TRBV5-1	TRBJ2-7	many	TGCGCCAGCAGCGCCGGGACAGGGCGGGAATATCCCCACGAGCAGTACTTC	CASSAGTGREYPHEQYF
-	TRBV5-1	TRBJ1-1	few	TGCGCCAGCAGCCCAACAGGGACGATGAACACTGAAGCTTTCTTT	CASSPTGTMNTEAFF
TRBD2	TRBV28	TRBJ2-7	few	TGTGCCAGCAGTTTACGTCCCTCTAGCGGGATCTACGAGCAGTACTTC	CASSLRPSSGIYEQYF
-	TRBV10-1	TRBJ1-1	few	TGCGCCAGCAGTGAGTCATTGGGAACTGAAGCTTTCTTT	CASSESLGTEAFF
-	TRBV5-6	TRBJ2-5	many	TGTGCCAGCAGCCTAACAGACCAAGAGACCCAGTACTTC	CASSLTDQETQYF
-	TRBV12-3/TRBV12-4	TRBJ2-3	many	TGTGCCAGCAGGGACCGTTTGGGGGCAGGGCTGGCGGATACGCAGTATTTT	CASRDRLGAGLADTQYF
-	TRBV7-8	TRBJ2-7	many	TGTGCCAGCAGCCGCCTTCAGGGAGGAAACGAGCAGTACTTC	CASSRLQGGNEQYF
TRBD1	TRBV5-4	TRBJ1-1	few	TGTGCCAGCAGTCACACAGGGGAGACTGAAGCTTTCTTT	CASSHTGETEAFF
TRBD1	TRBV15	TRBJ2-7	-	TGTGCCACCAGCAGTGGCCGGGACAGTGGGTTCTACGAGCAGTACTTC	CATSSGRDSGFYEQYF
-	TRBV21-1	TRBJ1-1	-	TGTGCCAGCAGCAAATCGTTGGGACATGAAGCTTCCTTT	CASSKSLGHEASF
-	TRBV12-3/TRBV12-4	TRBJ1-1	many	TGTGCCAGCAGTTTTTTAGCTGGGGACACTGAAGCTTTCTTT	CASSFLAGDTEAFF
-	TRBV7-9	TRBJ2-7	-	TGTGCCAGCAGCTCCCCGGAAGGGCACTCCTACGAGCAGTACTTC	CASSSPEGHSYEQYF
-	TRBV4-3	TRBJ1-1	many	TGCGCCAGCAGCCAAGATCGGCAGACCTGGCTGAGTACTGAAGCTTTCTTT	CASSQDRQTWLSTEAFF
TRBD1	TRBV29-1	TRBJ1-1	many	TGCAGCGTGAGAAAGGGACAGACGAACACTGAAGCTTTCTTT	CSVRKGQTNTEAFF
-	TRBV12-3/TRBV12-4	TRBJ1-1	many	TGTGCCAGCAGCGTACAGGGTACTGAAGCTTTCTTT	CASSVQGTEAFF
-	TRBV14	TRBJ2-3	many	TGTGCCAGCAGCCAAATACCCAACTTGGGGCAAACAGATACGCAGTATTTT	CASSQIPNLGQTDTQYF
-	TRBV13	TRBJ2-3	many	TGTGCCAGCAGCTTAATTGGGACGGGTACGCAGTATTTT	CASSLIGTGTQYF
-	TRBV7-3	TRBJ2-7	many	TGTGCCAGCAGCTTAAATTTGGGGGAGAAGTACGAGCAGTACTTC	CASSLNLGEKYEQYF
TRBD2	TRBV5-6	TRBJ2-2	many	TGTGCCAGCAGAACTAGCGGGGCGTACACCGGGGAGCTGTTTTTT	CASRTSGAYTGELFF
-	TRBV15	TRBJ2-7	many	TGTGCCACCAGATTAACGGGGATGACCTACGAGCAGTACTTC	CATRLTGMTYEQYF
TRBD1	TRBV14	TRBJ1-1	many	TGTGCCAGCAGCCGTACGACAGGGACGAGCACTGAAGCTTTCTTT	CASSRTTGTSTEAFF
TRBD1	TRBV12-3/TRBV12-4	TRBJ1-2	many	TGTGCCAGCTGGGGGACAGGGGCTTATTATGGCTACACCTTC	CASWGTGAYYGYTF
-	TRBV3-1	TRBJ2-7	many	TGTGCCAGCAGCCAAGTACATGGTAGTTCCTCCTACGAGCAGTACTTC	CASSQVHGSSSYEQYF
TRBD1	TRBV5-1	TRBJ2-7	many	TGCGCCAGCAGCTGGACACAGGGGAACTCCTACGAGCAGTACTTC	CASSWTQGNSYEQYF
-	TRBV24-1	TRBJ1-4	many	TGTGCCACCAAGAAAGGGACGGCGAATCATGAAAAACTGTTTTTT	CATKKGTANHEKLFF
-	TRBV6-1	TRBJ1-5	few	TGTGCCTGCAGTGTTTTCGAGGGAAACCAGCCCCAGCATTTT	CACSVFEGNQPQHF
-	TRBV27	TRBJ2-3	many	TGTGCCAGCAAATTAGATACGCAGTATTTT	CASKLDTQYF
TRBD1	TRBV27	TRBJ1-1	many	TGTGCCAGCAGTTGGACAGGGTCTGAAGCTTTCTTT	CASSWTGSEAFF
TRBD1	TRBV28	TRBJ1-6	many	TGTGCCAGCAGTTTCCGAGGGCAGGGGGTTTCACCCCTCCACTTT	CASSFRGQGVSPLHF
-	TRBV4-1	TRBJ2-6	few	TGCGCCAGCAGCCAAGATAGGAACACAGGGACTGGGGCCAACGTCCTGACTTTC	CASSQDRNTGTGANVLTF
TRBD2	TRBV20-1	TRBJ2-3	many	TGCAGTGCTAGGGGGACTAGCGGGAGGGCAGATACGCAGTATTTT	CSARGTSGRADTQYF
TRBD1	TRBV30	TRBJ1-4	once	TGTGCCTGGAGTGCCCAAGGGACAGCTGGTGCAACTAATGAAAAACTGCTTTTT	CAWSAQGTAGATNEKLLF
-	TRBV7-3	TRBJ2-1	few	TGTGCCAGCAGCTTAGGAAGGAGTGAGCAGTTCTTC	CASSLGRSEQFF
-	TRBV12-3/TRBV12-4	TRBJ2-3	many	TGTGCCAGCAGACAACAGGGCGTGGACACAGATACGCAGTATTTT	CASRQQGVDTDTQYF
-	TRBV28	TRBJ1-5	many	TGTGCCAGCAGTGCTGACAGACCAAATCAGCCCCAGCATTTT	CASSADRPNQPQHF
TRBD1	TRBV7-9	TRBJ2-7	few	TGTGCCAGCAGCCCGAAGACTCCGGGACAGGTCTACGAGCAGTACTTC	CASSPKTPGQVYEQYF
-	TRBV27	TRBJ1-2	many	TGTGCCAGCAGTTCCCCGGGAGCGAGCTATGGCTACACCTTC	CASSSPGASYGYTF
TRBD1	TRBV4-1	TRBJ2-1	many	TGCGCCAGCAGCCAGTCGACAGGGTACGAGCAGTTCTTC	CASSQSTGYEQFF
-	TRBV12-3/TRBV12-4	TRBJ2-1	few	TGTGCCAGCAGTTCCGTCGGGCTAGACAATGAGCAGTTCTTC	CASSSVGLDNEQFF
TRBD1	TRBV27	TRBJ2-7	few	TGTGCCAGCAGTTTTGGGACAGGGGACCACGAGCAGTACTTC	CASSFGTGDHEQYF
-	TRBV6-5	TRBJ2-2	many	TGTGCCAGCAGTTACTCGCTGGGTCCGAACACCGGGGAGCTGTTTTTT	CASSYSLGPNTGELFF
TRBD1	TRBV7-9	TRBJ1-1	-	TGTGCCAGCAGACCAACCGCAGGACAGGGTGCTGAAGCTTTCTTT	CASRPTAGQGAEAFF
TRBD1	TRBV2	TRBJ2-1	-	TGTGCCAGCAGGGGGACAGGGGACCCTGAGCAGTTCTTC	CASRGTGDPEQFF
-	TRBV7-9	TRBJ2-7	-	TGTGCCGAGCGCGGTGGAGGGAAGTTGAACGAGCAGTACTTC	CAERGGGKLNEQYF
TRBD1	TRBV7-2	TRBJ2-5	-	TGTGCCAGCAGCTCAGGACAGGAGATACGTTGTACCCAGTACTTC	CASSSGQEIRCTQYF
-	TRBV7-9	TRBJ2-5	many	TGTGCCAGCAGCTTTCCTCGCGGGGCTGAGACCCAGTACTTC	CASSFPRGAETQYF
TRBD1	TRBV4-2	TRBJ2-7	many	TGTGCCAGCAGCCCAGGGGGCGGTTACGAGCAGTACTTC	CASSPGGGYEQYF
-	TRBV5-8	TRBJ2-4	many	TGTGCCAGCAGACTGGGACCCCCAAGGAAGGCCAAAAACATTCAGTACTTC	CASRLGPPRKAKNIQYF
-	TRBV15	TRBJ2-1	few	TGTGCCACCAGCAGAGATAGGAGCGAGCAGTTCTTC	CATSRDRSEQFF
TRBD1	TRBV28	TRBJ1-5	many	TGTGCCAGCAGTCCCAGGGGGCTGGGCAATCAGCCCCAGCATTTT	CASSPRGLGNQPQHF
-	TRBV6-2/TRBV6-3	TRBJ1-1	many	TGTGCCAGCAGTTACCCCCTCTGTTTT	CASSYPLCF